Below, one T cell receptor (beta chain) is given with its context. The antigen this receptor binds is unknown. No per-base quality is available; no much larger clone lies one base away. This was a case-control study nested in a cohort of healthcare workers in London, UK, who had nasopharyngeal swab PCR tests and blood samples taken every week. Healthcare workers were recruited during the week of the UK lockdown, between 23 and 31 March 2020, and followed weekly for up to roughly 15 weeks. These data belong to a study of early T cells in non-severe SARS-CoV-2 infection (dated by TCRdb to the early 2020s). About the full investigation: TCR sequencing used bulk RNA from unsorted whole blood, so alpha and beta chains could not be paired.

General study outcomes and caveats: VDJdb matching was skewed toward anti-spike CD8 responses, so virus-specific expansions were likely underestimated and private and CD4 specificities were missed.

Library generation was performed with 5' RACE. This sample was sequenced with a NextSeq 500. To correct for sequencing error and PCR bias, the TCR library protocol tagged individual cDNA molecules with unique molecular identifiers. Both TCR alpha and beta chains were sequenced, and tight co-correlation was observed between alpha and beta sequence abundances in each sample. The source study handled its data this way. Decombinator V4 was used to perform V gene, J gene and CDR3 annotation of TCR sequences. TCRs were defined as expanded if a significant change between any two time points was detected under a Poisson model with p below 0.0001. TCR abundances were normalised to the total number of TCRs sequenced per sample and expressed as counts per million. TRAV1-2 paired with TRAJ12, TRAJ20 or TRAJ33 defined MAIT TCRs, while TRAV10 paired with TRAJ18 defined iNKT TCRs. VDJdb, accessed 1 November 2021, was searched for CMV, EBV and SARS-CoV-2 annotated TCRs, excluding TCRs annotated for multiple antigens. TCRdb took the public reads, trimmed them with fastp at Q25, ran MiXCR for clone calling and kept in-frame beta chains. Rows merge per CDR3 protein into single entries with the most common DNA and genes. The V and J calls and clone size come from TCRdb's table, not from the authors' own analysis. This sample is represented by some 88,000 distinct CDR3 sequences; 16% of them were singletons. The ten largest clones take up about 4.7% of the sample.

Trimming costs V 3 bases and J 1 base, and their ends lie 10 bases apart. The germline V gene encodes CDR1 MDHEN and CDR2 SYDVKM. The CDR3 holds 14 amino acids from the cysteine to the phenylalanine. The only DNA kept is the CDR3, 42 bases in frame from the first base. Recombination joined TRBV28 with TRBJ2-7; no confident D gene assignment can be made. This specimen consisted of whole blood, obtained at baseline. The receptor was isolated from an adult who was a healthcare worker with PCR-confirmed SARS-CoV-2 infection or an uninfected control (not recorded which). The CDR3 amino acid sequence is: CASSLAYSSYEQYF. The DNA is as follows: TGTGCCAGCAGTTTGGCCTATTCGTCCTACGAGCAGTACTTC.